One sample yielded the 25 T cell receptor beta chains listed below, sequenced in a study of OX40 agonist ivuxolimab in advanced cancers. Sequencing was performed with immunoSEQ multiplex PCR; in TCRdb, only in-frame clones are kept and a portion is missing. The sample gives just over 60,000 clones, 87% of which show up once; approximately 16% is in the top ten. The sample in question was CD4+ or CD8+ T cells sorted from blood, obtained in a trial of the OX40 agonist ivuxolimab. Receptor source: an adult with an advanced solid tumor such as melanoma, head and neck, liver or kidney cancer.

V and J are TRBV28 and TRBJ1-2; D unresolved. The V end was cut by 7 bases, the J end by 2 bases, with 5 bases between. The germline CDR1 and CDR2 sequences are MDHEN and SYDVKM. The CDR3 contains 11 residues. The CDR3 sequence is CASNVNYGYTF. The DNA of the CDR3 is TGTGCCAGCAACGTAAACTATGGCTACACCTTC.

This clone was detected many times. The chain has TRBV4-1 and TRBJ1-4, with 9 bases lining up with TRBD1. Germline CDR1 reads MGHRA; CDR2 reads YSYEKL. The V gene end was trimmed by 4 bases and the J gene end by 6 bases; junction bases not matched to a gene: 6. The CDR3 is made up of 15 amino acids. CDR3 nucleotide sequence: TGCGCCAGCAGCCCCGGAGGGACAGGGTATGAAAAACTGTTTTTT. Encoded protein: CASSPGGTGYEKLFF.

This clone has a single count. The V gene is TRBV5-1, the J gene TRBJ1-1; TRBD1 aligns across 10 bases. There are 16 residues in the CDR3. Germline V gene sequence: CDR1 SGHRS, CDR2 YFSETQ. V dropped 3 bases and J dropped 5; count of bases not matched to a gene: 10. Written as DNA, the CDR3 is TGCGCCAGCAGCTCCCCCGGGACAGGGGTTTGGACTGAAGCTTTCTTT. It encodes CASSSPGTGVWTEAFF.

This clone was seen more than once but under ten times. CDR3 DNA: TGTGCCAGCTCACCACTGTCCGCCTACGAGCAGTACTTC. Its protein is CASSPLSAYEQYF. The chain employs TRBV18 and TRBJ2-7; D is undetermined. CDR3 length: 13 amino acids. V was pared by 1 base and J by 2 bases, with 6 bases between. The germline gives CDR1 KGHSH, CDR2 LQKENI.

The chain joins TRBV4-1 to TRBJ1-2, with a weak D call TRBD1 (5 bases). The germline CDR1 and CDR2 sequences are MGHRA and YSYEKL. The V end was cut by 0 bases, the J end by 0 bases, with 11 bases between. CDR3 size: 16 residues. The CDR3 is CASSQDRGKANYGYTF. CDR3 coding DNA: TGCGCCAGCAGCCAAGATCGGGGGAAAGCTAACTATGGCTACACCTTC.

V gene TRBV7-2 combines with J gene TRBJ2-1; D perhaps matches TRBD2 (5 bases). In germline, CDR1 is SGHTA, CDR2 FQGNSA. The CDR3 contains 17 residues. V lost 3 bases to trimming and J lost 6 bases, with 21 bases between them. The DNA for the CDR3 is TGTGCCAGCAGCTTGAAGGATACGGGAACTCCGGTCAATGAGCAGTTCTTC. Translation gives CASSLKDTGTPVNEQFF.

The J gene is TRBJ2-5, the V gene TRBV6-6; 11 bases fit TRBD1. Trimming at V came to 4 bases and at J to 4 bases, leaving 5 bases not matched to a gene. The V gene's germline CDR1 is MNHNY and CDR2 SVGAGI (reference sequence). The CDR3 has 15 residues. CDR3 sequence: CASSLDRGLRETQYF. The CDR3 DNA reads TGTGCCAGCAGTTTGGACAGGGGGCTTAGAGAGACCCAGTACTTC.

The CDR3 loop reads CASSPGQGDYNEQFF. Written as DNA, the CDR3 is TGTGCCAGCAGCCCAGGACAGGGGGACTACAATGAGCAGTTCTTC. The V and J genes are TRBV11-2 and TRBJ2-1; 10 bases line up with TRBD1. Germline CDR1 reads SGHAT; CDR2 reads FQNNGV. After removal of 5 bases from V and 3 bases from J, the junction contained 4 bases not matched to a gene. The CDR3 has 15 residues.

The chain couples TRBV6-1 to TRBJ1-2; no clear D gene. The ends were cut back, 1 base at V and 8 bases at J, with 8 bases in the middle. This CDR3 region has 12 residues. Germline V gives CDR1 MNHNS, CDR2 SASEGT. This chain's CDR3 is CASSEGGVGYTF. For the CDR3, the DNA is TGTGCCAGCAGTGAAGGCGGGGTCGGCTACACCTTC.

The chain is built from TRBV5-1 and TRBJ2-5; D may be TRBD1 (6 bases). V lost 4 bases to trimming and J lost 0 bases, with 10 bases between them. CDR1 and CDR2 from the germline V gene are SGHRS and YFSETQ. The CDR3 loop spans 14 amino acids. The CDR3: CASSQGQYQETQYF. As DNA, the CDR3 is TGCGCCAGCAGCCAGGGGCAGTACCAAGAGACCCAGTACTTC.

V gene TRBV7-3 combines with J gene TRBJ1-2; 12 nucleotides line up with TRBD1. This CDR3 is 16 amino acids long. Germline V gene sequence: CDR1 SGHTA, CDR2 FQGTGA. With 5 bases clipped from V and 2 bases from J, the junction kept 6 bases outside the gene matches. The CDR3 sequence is CASSRKGTGGNYGYTF. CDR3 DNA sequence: TGTGCCAGCAGCAGAAAAGGGACAGGGGGCAACTATGGCTACACCTTC.

CDR3 sequence (DNA): TGTGCCAGCAGTGGGGACAGGTATAGAGTCGCCAAAAACATTCAGTACTTC. Protein product: CASSGDRYRVAKNIQYF. The V and J genes are TRBV28 and TRBJ2-4; 8 positions agree with TRBD1. In germline, CDR1 is MDHEN, CDR2 SYDVKM. The J segment lost 1 base and the V segment lost 5 bases, leaving 10 bases of the junction unmatched. The CDR3 is 17 amino acids.

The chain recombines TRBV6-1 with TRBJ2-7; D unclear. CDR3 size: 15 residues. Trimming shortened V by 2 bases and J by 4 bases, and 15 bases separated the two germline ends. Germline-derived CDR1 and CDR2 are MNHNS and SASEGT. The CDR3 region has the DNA TGTGCCAGCAGTGAATCCCCAAGCAGAGTATACGAGCAGTACTTC. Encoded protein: CASSESPSRVYEQYF.

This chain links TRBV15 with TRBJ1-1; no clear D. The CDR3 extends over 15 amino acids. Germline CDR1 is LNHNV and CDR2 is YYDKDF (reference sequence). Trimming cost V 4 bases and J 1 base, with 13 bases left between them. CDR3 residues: CATSKGRGRNTEAFF. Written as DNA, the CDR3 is TGTGCCACCAGCAAAGGTAGAGGAAGGAACACTGAAGCTTTCTTT. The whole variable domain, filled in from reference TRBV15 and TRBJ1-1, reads DAMVIQNPRYQVTQFGKPVTLSCSQTLNHNVMYWYQQKSSQAPKLLFHYYDKDFNNEADTPDNFQSRRPNTSFCFLDIRSPGLGDTAMYLCATSKGRGRNTEAFFGQGTRLTVV.

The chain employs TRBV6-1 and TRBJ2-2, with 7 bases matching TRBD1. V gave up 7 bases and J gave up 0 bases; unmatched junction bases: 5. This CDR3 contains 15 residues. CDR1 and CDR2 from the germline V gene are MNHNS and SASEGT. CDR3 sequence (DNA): TGTGCCAGCATCCGGGGACAGCCGAACACCGGGGAGCTGTTTTTT. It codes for CASIRGQPNTGELFF.

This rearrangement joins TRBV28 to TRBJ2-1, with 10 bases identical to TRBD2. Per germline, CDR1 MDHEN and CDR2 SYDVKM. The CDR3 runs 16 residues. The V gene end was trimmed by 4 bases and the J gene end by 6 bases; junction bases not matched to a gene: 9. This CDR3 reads CASSSSGSRLFNEQFF. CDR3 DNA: TGTGCCAGCAGTTCTAGCGGGAGCCGACTGTTCAATGAGCAGTTCTTC.

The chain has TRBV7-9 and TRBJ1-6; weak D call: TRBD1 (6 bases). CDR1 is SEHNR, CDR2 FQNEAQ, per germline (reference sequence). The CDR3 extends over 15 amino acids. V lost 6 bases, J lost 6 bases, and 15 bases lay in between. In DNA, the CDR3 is TGTGCCAGCAGGGGAGGGGGTCGAGGTAATTCACCCCTCCACTTT. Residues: CASRGGGRGNSPLHF.

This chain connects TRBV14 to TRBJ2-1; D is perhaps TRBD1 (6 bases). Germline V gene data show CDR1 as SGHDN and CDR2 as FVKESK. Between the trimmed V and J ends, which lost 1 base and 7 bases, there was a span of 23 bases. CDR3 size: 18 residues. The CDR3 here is CASSQVVGRRGPGNEQFF. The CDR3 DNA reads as TGTGCCAGCAGCCAAGTAGTGGGTCGCAGGGGCCCTGGAAATGAGCAGTTCTTC.

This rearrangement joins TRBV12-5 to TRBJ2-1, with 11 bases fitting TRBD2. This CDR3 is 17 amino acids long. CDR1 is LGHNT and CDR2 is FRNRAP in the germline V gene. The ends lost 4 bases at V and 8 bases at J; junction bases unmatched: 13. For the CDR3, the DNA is TGTGCTAGTGGTTCCGGGACTAGCGGACTTATGGGGCATGAGCAGTTCTTC. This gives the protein CASGSGTSGLMGHEQFF.

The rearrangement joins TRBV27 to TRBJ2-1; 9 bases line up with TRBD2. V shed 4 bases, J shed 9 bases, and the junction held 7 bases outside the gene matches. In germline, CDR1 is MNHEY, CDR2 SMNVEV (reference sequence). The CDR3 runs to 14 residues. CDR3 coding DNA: TGTGCCAGCAGTTCGGCGGGAGGGCCCTCTGAGCAGTTCTTC. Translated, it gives CASSSAGGPSEQFF.

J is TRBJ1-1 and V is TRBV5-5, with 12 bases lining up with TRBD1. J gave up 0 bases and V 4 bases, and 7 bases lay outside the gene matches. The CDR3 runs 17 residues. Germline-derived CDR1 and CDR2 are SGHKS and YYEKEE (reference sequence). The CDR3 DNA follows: TGTGCCAGCAGCACCCGGGACAGGGGGCTTATGAACACTGAAGCTTTCTTT. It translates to CASSTRDRGLMNTEAFF.

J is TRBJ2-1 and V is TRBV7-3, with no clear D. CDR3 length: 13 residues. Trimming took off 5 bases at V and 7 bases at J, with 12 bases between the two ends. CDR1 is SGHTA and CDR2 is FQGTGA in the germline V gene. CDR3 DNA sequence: TGTGCCAGCAGCCCGATGTCCGGGAATGAGCAGTTCTTC. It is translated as CASSPMSGNEQFF.

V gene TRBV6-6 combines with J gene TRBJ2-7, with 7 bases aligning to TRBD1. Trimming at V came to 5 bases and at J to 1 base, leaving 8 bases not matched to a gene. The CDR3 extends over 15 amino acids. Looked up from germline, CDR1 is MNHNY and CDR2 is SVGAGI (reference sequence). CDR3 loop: CASSKPGQMSYEQYF. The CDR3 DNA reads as TGTGCCAGCAGTAAACCGGGACAGATGTCCTACGAGCAGTACTTC.

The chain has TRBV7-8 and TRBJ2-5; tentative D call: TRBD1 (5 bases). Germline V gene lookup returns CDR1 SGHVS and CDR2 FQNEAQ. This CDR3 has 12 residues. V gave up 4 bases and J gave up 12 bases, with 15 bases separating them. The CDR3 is CASSSPQGRKYF. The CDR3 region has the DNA TGTGCCAGCAGCTCGCCCCAGGGCCGAAAGTACTTC.

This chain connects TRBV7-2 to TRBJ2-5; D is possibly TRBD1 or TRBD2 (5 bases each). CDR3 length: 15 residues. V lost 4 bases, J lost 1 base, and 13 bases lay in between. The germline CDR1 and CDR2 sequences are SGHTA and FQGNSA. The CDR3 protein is CASSSTSGRQETQYF. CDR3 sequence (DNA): TGTGCCAGCAGCTCGACCTCGGGACGCCAAGAGACCCAGTACTTC.